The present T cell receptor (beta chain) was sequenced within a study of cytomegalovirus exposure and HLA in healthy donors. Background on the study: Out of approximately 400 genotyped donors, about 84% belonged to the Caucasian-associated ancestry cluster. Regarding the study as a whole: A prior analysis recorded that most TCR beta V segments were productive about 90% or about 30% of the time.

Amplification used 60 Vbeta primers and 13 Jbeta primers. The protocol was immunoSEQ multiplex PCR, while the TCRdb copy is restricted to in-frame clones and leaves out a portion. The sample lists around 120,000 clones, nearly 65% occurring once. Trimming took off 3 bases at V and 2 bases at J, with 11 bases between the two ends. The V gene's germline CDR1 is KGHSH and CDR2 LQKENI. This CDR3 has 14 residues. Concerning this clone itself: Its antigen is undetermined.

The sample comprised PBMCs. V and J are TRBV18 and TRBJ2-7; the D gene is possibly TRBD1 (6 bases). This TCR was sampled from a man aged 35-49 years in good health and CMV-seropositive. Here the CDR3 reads CASSPPTGTYEQYF. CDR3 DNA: TGTGCCAGCTCACCCCCGACAGGTACCTACGAGCAGTACTTC.